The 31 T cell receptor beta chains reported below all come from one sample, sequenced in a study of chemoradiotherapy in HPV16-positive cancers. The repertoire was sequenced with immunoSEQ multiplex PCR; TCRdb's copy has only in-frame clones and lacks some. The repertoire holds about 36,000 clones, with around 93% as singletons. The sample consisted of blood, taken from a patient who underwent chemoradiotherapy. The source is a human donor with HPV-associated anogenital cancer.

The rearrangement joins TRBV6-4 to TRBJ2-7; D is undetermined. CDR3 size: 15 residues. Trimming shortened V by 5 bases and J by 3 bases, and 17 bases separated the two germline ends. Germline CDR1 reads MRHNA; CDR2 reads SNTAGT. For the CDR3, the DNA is TGTGCCAGCAGTCCCGAACTCAGAAACCTCTACGAGCAGTACTTC. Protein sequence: CASSPELRNLYEQYF.

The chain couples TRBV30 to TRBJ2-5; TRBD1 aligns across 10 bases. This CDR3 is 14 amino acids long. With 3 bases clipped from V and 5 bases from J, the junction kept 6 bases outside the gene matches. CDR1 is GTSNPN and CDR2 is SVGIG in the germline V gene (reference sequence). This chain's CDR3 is CAWRWGQGWETQYF. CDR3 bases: TGTGCCTGGAGATGGGGACAGGGGTGGGAGACCCAGTACTTC. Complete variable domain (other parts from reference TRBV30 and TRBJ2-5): SQTIHQWPATLVQPVGSPLSLECTVEGTSNPNLYWYRQAAGRGLQLLFYSVGIGQISSEVPQNLSASRPQDRQFILSSKKLLLSDSGFYLCAWRWGQGWETQYFGPGTRLLVL.

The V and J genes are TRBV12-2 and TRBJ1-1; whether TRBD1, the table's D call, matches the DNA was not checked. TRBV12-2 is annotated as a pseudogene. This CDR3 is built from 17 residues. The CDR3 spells CASIIRDMNRTNTEAFF. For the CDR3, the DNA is TGTGCAAGTATCATAAGGGACATGAACAGGACGAACACTGAAGCTTTCTTT.

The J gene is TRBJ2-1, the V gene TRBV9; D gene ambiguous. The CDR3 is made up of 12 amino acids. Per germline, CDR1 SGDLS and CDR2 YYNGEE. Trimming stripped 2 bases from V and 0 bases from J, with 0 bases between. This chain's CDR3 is CASSVSYNEQFF. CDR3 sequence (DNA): TGTGCCAGCAGCGTCTCCTACAATGAGCAGTTCTTC.

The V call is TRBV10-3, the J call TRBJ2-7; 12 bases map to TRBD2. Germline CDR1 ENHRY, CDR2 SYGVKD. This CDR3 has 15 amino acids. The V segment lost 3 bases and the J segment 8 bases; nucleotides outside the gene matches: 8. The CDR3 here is CAISDLGLAGSQQYF. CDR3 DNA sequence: TGTGCCATCAGTGACCTTGGACTAGCGGGGAGTCAGCAGTACTTC.

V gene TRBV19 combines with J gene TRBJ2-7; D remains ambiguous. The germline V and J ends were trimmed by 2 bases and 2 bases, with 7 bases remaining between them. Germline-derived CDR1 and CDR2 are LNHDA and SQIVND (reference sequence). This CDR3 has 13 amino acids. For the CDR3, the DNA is TGTGCCAGTAGTATACTTGGGGCCTACGAGCAGTACTTC. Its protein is CASSILGAYEQYF.

The CDR3 here is CASSLPRGQETQYF. CDR3 in DNA: TGTGCCAGCAGCTTACCCAGGGGTCAAGAGACCCAGTACTTC. This chain connects TRBV7-9 to TRBJ2-5; the D gene is possibly TRBD1 (6 bases). Germline CDR1 is SEHNR and CDR2 is FQNEAQ (reference sequence). Trimming removed 2 bases at V and 2 bases at J, with 9 bases between. The CDR3 is 14 residues long.

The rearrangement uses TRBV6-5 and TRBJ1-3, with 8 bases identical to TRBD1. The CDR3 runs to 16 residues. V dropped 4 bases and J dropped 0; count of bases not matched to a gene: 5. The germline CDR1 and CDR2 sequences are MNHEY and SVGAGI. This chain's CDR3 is CASSWTGTNSGNTIYF. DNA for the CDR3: TGTGCCAGCAGTTGGACAGGGACCAACTCTGGAAACACCATATATTTT.

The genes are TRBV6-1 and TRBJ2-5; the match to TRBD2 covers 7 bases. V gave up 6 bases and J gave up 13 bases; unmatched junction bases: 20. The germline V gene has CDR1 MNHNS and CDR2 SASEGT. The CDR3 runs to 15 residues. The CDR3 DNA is TGTGCCAGCAGAGGGGCGGGGGTCGTACTCCATGGGTGGTACTTC. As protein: CASRGAGVVLHGWYF.

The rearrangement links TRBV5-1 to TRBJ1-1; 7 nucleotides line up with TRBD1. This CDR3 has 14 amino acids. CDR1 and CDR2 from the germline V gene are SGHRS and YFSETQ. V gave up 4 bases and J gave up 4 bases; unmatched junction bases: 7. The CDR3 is CASSLTGLATEAFF. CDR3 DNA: TGCGCCAGCAGCCTGACAGGGTTGGCCACTGAAGCTTTCTTT.

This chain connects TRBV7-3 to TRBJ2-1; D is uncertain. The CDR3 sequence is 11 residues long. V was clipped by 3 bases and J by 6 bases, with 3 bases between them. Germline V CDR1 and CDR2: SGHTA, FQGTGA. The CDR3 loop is CASSFGNEQFF. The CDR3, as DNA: TGTGCCAGCAGCTTTGGCAATGAGCAGTTCTTC.

The DNA of the CDR3 is TGTGCCTGGAATGGACAGGGGTCCTTCTCTGGGGCCAACGTCCTGACTTTC. Amino acid sequence: CAWNGQGSFSGANVLTF. The chain is built from TRBV30 and TRBJ2-6; 9 bases are shared with TRBD1. This CDR3 region has 17 residues. Germline CDR1 is GTSNPN and CDR2 is SVGIG (reference sequence). V gave up 4 bases and J gave up 0 bases; unmatched junction bases: 7.

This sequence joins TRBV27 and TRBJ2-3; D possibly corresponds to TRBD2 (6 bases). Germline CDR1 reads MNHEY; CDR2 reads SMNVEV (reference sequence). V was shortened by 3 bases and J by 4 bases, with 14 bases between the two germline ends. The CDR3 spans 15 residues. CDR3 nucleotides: TGTGCCAGCAGTTTTCTAGCGTCAGTCCCAGATACGCAGTATTTT. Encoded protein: CASSFLASVPDTQYF.

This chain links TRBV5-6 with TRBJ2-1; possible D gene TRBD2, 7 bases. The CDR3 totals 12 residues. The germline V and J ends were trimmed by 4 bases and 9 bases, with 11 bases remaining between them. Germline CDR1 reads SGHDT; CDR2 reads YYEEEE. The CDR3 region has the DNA TGTGCCAGCAGCGGGGGGGCTTTTGAGCAGTTCTTC. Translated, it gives CASSGGAFEQFF.

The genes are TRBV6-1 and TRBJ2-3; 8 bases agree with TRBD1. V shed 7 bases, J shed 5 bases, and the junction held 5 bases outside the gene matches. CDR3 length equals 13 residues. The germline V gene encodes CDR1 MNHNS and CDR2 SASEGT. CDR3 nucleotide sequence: TGTGCCAGCACCACAGGGGGGCTAGATACGCAGTATTTT. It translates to CASTTGGLDTQYF.

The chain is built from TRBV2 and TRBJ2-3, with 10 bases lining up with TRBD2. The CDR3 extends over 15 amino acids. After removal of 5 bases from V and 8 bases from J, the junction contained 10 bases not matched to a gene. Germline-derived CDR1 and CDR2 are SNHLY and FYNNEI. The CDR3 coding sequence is TGTGCCAGCAGTACAAAGCGGGGGGGCCTTGGTACGCAGTATTTT. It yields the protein CASSTKRGGLGTQYF.

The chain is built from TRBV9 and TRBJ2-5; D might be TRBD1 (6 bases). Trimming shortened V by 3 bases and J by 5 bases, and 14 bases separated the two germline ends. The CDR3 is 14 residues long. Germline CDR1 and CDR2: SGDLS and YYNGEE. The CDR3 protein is CASSGTWGQETQYF. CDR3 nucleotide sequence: TGTGCCAGCAGCGGGACGTGGGGGCAGGAGACCCAGTACTTC.

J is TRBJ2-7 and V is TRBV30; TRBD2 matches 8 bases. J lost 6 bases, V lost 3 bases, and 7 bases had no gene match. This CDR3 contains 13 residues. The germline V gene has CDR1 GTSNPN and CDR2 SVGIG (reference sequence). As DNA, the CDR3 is TGTGCCTGGAGCCCCGGGGGGGCCGTCGAGCAGTACTTC. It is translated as CAWSPGGAVEQYF.

The CDR3 here is CATSRGEGDSGNTIYF. For the CDR3, the DNA is TGTGCCACCAGCAGAGGAGAGGGGGACTCTGGAAACACCATATATTTT. The J gene is TRBJ1-3, the V gene TRBV15, with D possibly being TRBD1 (6 bases). In germline, CDR1 is LNHNV, CDR2 YYDKDF (reference sequence). V was cut by 1 base and J by 0 bases, with 10 bases left in between. The CDR3 runs to 16 residues.

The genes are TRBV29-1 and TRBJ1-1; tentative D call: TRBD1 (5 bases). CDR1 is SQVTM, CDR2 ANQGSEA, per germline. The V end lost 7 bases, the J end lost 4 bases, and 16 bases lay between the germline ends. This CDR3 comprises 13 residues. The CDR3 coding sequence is TGCAGCGCAGACCCCATTGGGGGCACTGAAGCTTTCTTT. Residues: CSADPIGGTEAFF.

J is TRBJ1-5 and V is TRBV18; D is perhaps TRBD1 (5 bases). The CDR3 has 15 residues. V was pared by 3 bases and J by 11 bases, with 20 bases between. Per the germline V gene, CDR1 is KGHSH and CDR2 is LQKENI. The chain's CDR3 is CASSPSRDVRLSQHF. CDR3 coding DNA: TGTGCCAGCTCACCCAGCCGGGACGTTCGGTTATCCCAGCATTTT.

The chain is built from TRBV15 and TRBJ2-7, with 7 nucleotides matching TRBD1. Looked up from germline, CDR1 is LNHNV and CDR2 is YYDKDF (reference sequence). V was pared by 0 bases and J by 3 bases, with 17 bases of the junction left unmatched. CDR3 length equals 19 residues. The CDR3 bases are TGTGCCACCAGCAGAGATCGACGAGGGGGCGGCCACCCGTACTACGAGCAGTACTTC. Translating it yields CATSRDRRGGGHPYYEQYF.

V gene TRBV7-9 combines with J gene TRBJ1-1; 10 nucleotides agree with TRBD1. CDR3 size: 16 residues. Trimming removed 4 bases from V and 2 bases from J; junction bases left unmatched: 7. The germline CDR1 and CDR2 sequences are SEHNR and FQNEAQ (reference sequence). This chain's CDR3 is CASSSRDRGLNTEAFF. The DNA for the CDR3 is TGTGCCAGCAGCTCCCGGGACAGGGGACTTAACACTGAAGCTTTCTTT. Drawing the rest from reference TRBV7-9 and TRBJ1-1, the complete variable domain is DTGVSQNPRHKITKRGQNVTFRCDPISEHNRLYWYRQTLGQGPEFLTYFQNEAQLEKSRLLSDRFSAERPKGSFSTLEIQRTEQGDSAMYLCASSSRDRGLNTEAFFGQGTRLTVV.

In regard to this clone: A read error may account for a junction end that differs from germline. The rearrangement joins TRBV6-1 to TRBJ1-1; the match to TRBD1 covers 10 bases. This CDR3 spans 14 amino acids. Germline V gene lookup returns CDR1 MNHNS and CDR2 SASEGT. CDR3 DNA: TGTGCCAGCAGAGAAGGGACAGGGGTTTATGAAGCTTTCTTT. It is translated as CASREGTGVYEAFF.

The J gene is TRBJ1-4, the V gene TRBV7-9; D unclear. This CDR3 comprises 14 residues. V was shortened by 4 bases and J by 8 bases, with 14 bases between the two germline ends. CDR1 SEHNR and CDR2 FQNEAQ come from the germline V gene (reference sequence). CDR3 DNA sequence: TGTGCCAGCAGCTCCGGCTTACCGGGGGAAAAACTGTTTTTT. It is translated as CASSSGLPGEKLFF.

For the CDR3, the DNA is TGTGCCAGCAGAGGGAGTGGCTCCTACAATGAGCAGTTCTTC. This encodes CASRGSGSYNEQFF. V is TRBV2 and J is TRBJ2-1; possible D gene TRBD2, 5 bases. Trimming shortened V by 6 bases and J by 0 bases, and 9 bases separated the two germline ends. CDR1 and CDR2 (germline): SNHLY, FYNNEI. This CDR3 contains 14 residues.

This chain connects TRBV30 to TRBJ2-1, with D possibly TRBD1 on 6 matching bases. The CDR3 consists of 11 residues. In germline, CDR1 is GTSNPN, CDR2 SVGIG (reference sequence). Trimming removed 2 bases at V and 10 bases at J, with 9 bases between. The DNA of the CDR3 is TGTGCCTGGAGTCCAGGGGTCGAGCAGTTCTTC. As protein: CAWSPGVEQFF.

The DNA for the CDR3 is TGCGCCAGCAGCTTGGCCCGGCAAGACTATGGCTACACCTTC. Amino acid sequence: CASSLARQDYGYTF. The chain links TRBV5-1 to TRBJ1-2; D remains unclear. Germline V gene lookup returns CDR1 SGHRS and CDR2 YFSETQ. V was clipped by 0 bases and J by 3 bases, with 9 bases between them. CDR3 size: 14 residues.

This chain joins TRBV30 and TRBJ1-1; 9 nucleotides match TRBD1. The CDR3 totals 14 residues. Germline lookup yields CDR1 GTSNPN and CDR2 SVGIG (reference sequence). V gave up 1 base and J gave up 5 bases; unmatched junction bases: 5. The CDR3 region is CAWSDRGRGTEAFF. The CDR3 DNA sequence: TGTGCCTGGAGTGACAGGGGGCGCGGAACTGAAGCTTTCTTT.

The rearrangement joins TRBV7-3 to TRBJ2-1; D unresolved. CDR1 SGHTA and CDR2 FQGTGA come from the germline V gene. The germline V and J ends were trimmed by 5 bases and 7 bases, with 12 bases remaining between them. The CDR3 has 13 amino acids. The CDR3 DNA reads TGTGCCAGCAGCATTAACTCGGGTAATGAGCAGTTCTTC. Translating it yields CASSINSGNEQFF.

As DNA, the CDR3 is TGTGCCAGCAGTTACTCGGCTCGGGGGCTGGGGGAGCAGTACTTC. Its protein product is CASSYSARGLGEQYF. The chain couples TRBV6-5 to TRBJ2-7, with D perhaps TRBD1 or TRBD2 (6 bases each). The germline CDR1 and CDR2 sequences are MNHEY and SVGAGI. The germline V and J ends were trimmed by 0 bases and 7 bases, with 16 bases remaining between them. The CDR3 contains 15 residues.